This TCR beta chain was recorded in a study of shared clonotypes between healthy human individuals. Study-level background: The cohort comprised a couple of women and a few men. Their ages spanned 18 to 49 years.

Whole-study findings and limits: Blood was the only sampled material, and tissue repertoires likely differ. Researchers found naive subsets generally carried larger estimated richness than memory subsets. About 4.5% of naive CD4 clonotypes were common to a handful of donors.

In the naive CD8 group, cells lacked CD45RO and were positively selected for CCR7, so terminally differentiated effector memory CD45RA+ cells were left out. Libraries were prepared by immunoSEQ multiplex PCR; TCRdb keeps only in-frame clonotypes and omits some of them. This table has hundreds of thousands of clones, roughly 96% appearing once. As regards this clone: As yet, its antigen is unknown.

The CDR3 totals 11 residues. Deletions cut 6 bases from V and 4 bases from J, with 5 bases between. Looked up from germline, CDR1 is MNHEY and CDR2 is SMNVEV (reference sequence). V usage is TRBV27 and J usage is TRBJ2-3, with unresolved D. Sequencing input: naive CD8+ T cells sorted from blood. The receptor's source is a woman in her thirties in good health. CDR3 region: CASRTPDTQYF. In DNA form, the CDR3 reads TGTGCCAGCAGGACCCCAGATACGCAGTATTTT.